This T cell receptor (beta chain) was captured in a study of shared clonotypes between healthy human individuals. TCRdb's copy holds only in-frame clones and misses some; the assay was immunoSEQ multiplex PCR. The sample holds some 2,000,000 clones, about 94% seen once. This CDR3 has 15 amino acids. Germline CDR1 SGHTA, CDR2 FQGNSA. The junction had 6 bases not matched to a gene; V was cut back by 2 bases and J by 5 bases. The sample taken for sequencing was naive CD4+ T cells sorted from blood. Subset indicated: CD45RA+ positively selected. The source is a man aged 18-30 years in good health. The chain carries TRBV7-2 and TRBJ2-1, with TRBD2 identical over 7 bases. The CDR3 reads CASSLWAGAHNEQFF. In DNA, the CDR3 is TGTGCCAGCAGCTTATGGGCGGGAGCCCACAATGAGCAGTTCTTC.